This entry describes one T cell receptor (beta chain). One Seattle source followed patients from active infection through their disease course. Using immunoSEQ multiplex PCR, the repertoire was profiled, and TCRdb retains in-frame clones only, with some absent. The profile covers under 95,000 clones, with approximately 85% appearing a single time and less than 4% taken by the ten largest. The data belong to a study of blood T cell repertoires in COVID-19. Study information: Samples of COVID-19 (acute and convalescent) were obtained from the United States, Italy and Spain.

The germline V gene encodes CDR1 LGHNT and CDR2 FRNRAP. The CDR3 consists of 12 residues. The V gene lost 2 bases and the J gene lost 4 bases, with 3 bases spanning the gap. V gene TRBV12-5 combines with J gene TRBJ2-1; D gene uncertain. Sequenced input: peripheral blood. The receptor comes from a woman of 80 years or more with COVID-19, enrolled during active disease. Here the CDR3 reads CASGLLYNEQFF. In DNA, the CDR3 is TGTGCTAGTGGTTTGTTATACAATGAGCAGTTCTTC.